The 11 T cell receptor beta chains below all came from one sample that was sequenced in a study of OX40 agonist ivuxolimab in advanced cancers. Repertoires were generated with immunoSEQ multiplex PCR, while TCRdb's copy carries only in-frame clones and drops some. In the table there are approximately 82,000 clones, around 90% of which are singletons. The sample here was CD4+ or CD8+ T cells sorted from blood, taken in a trial of the OX40 agonist ivuxolimab. The receptor source for this set is an adult with an advanced solid tumor such as melanoma, head and neck, liver or kidney cancer.

The chain uses TRBV7-9 and TRBJ2-6, with D perhaps being TRBD1 or TRBD2 (6 bases each). V was clipped by 5 bases and J by 2 bases, with 19 bases between them. CDR3 length: 18 residues. Germline-derived CDR1 and CDR2 are SEHNR and FQNEAQ (reference sequence). The CDR3 DNA follows: TGTGCCAGCAGCCAGCCCCCGGGGGCGGTCCCTGGGGCCAACGTCCTGACTTTC. This encodes CASSQPPGAVPGANVLTF. Full variable domain (outside the CDR3, taken from reference TRBV7-9 and TRBJ2-6): DTGVSQNPRHKITKRGQNVTFRCDPISEHNRLYWYRQTLGQGPEFLTYFQNEAQLEKSRLLSDRFSAERPKGSFSTLEIQRTEQGDSAMYLCASSQPPGAVPGANVLTFGAGSRLTVL.

The DNA for the CDR3 is TGCGCCAGCAGCTCAGGACCGACGGCAGACTCTGGAAACACCATATATTTT. Amino acids: CASSSGPTADSGNTIYF. The rearrangement uses TRBV5-1 and TRBJ1-3; D is uncertain. The CDR3 is 17 amino acids. Germline CDR1 reads SGHRS; CDR2 reads YFSETQ. V was cut by 3 bases and J by 0 bases, with 16 bases left in between.

The chain joins TRBV10-2 to TRBJ2-7; the match to TRBD2 covers 8 bases. This CDR3 has 13 residues. V lost 6 bases to trimming and J lost 3 bases; unmatched junction nucleotides: 4. The germline gives CDR1 WSHSY, CDR2 SAAADI. CDR3 DNA sequence: TGCGCCAGCAGGGCTGCGGGAGGCTACGAGCAGTACTTC. Translated: CASRAAGGYEQYF.

J is TRBJ2-1 and V is TRBV14, with 8 bases aligning to TRBD2. The CDR3 totals 17 residues. Unmatched junction bases numbered 7, after V lost 3 bases and J lost 0 bases. Germline V lookup: CDR1 SGHDN, CDR2 FVKESK. For the CDR3, the DNA is TGTGCCAGCAGCCACCGACTAGCGCAGAGCTCCTACAATGAGCAGTTCTTC. Residues: CASSHRLAQSSYNEQFF.

Comments on this clone: The sample contains more than one DNA sequence encoding this CDR3. The chain joins TRBV19 to TRBJ1-2; D perhaps matches TRBD1 (5 bases). The CDR3 is 12 amino acids. Germline assignment: CDR1 LNHDA and CDR2 SQIVND (reference sequence). Trimming removed 5 bases from V and 3 bases from J, with 7 bases in between. The DNA for the CDR3 is TGTGCCAGTAGTCAGGGAGACTATGGCTACACCTTC. The encoded protein is CASSQGDYGYTF.

This chain connects TRBV5-4 to TRBJ2-3; 10 bases match TRBD2. Germline trimming cut 4 bases from V and 1 base from J; bases unmatched to any gene: 9. CDR3 size: 17 residues. CDR1 is SGHNT, CDR2 YYREEE, per germline (reference sequence). CDR3 DNA sequence: TGTGCCAGCAGCCGACCTAGCGGGAGTGTGGGCACAGATACGCAGTATTTT. Protein: CASSRPSGSVGTDTQYF.

V gene TRBV2 combines with J gene TRBJ2-1, with D maybe TRBD2 (6 bases). Per germline, CDR1 SNHLY and CDR2 FYNNEI. V was clipped by 6 bases and J by 1 base, with 13 bases between them. The CDR3 covers 15 residues. The CDR3 is CASRRRRESYNEQFF. The CDR3 DNA follows: TGTGCCAGCAGACGTCGCCGGGAGTCCTACAATGAGCAGTTCTTC. The variable domain in full, completed from reference TRBV2 and TRBJ2-1, reads EPEVTQTPSHQVTQMGQEVILRCVPISNHLYFYWYRQILGQKVEFLVSFYNNEISEKSEIFDDQFSVERPDGSNFTLKIRSTKLEDSAMYFCASRRRRESYNEQFFGPGTRLTVL.

CDR3 protein: CAWSVQGNEQFF. The CDR3 DNA follows: TGTGCCTGGAGTGTACAGGGCAATGAGCAGTTCTTC. This chain connects TRBV30 to TRBJ2-1; a weak D match, TRBD1 (6 bases). Germline assignment: CDR1 GTSNPN and CDR2 SVGIG (reference sequence). Trimming took off 0 bases at V and 6 bases at J, with 6 bases between the two ends. The CDR3 runs 12 residues.

The CDR3 loop reads CASSFVVMAGGNEQFF. The CDR3 DNA is TGTGCCAGTAGTTTCGTAGTTATGGCAGGGGGCAATGAGCAGTTCTTC. The V gene is TRBV19, the J gene TRBJ2-1; TRBD1 agrees at 7 bases. Germline V gene data show CDR1 as LNHDA and CDR2 as SQIVND (reference sequence). The length of the CDR3 is 16 residues. V lost 5 bases, J lost 6 bases, and 13 bases stayed unmatched.

V gene TRBV29-1 combines with J gene TRBJ2-1; D not certain. Per the germline V gene, CDR1 is SQVTM and CDR2 is ANQGSEA. Trimming took off 4 bases at V and 10 bases at J, with 11 bases between the two ends. This CDR3 has 11 amino acids. The CDR3 protein is CSVALAEEQFF. The DNA of the CDR3 is TGCAGCGTTGCCCTGGCGGAAGAGCAGTTCTTC.

The gene calls are TRBV9 and TRBJ2-1, with TRBD2 identical over 9 bases. V shed 0 bases and J 6 bases; nucleotides not matched to a gene: 10. This CDR3 region has 17 residues. Per germline, CDR1 SGDLS and CDR2 YYNGEE. The CDR3 loop is CASSVELAGNSFNEQFF. DNA of the CDR3: TGTGCCAGCAGCGTAGAGCTAGCGGGAAACTCATTCAATGAGCAGTTCTTC.